The present TCR beta chain was sequenced within a study of T cell responses to AZD1222 COVID-19 vaccine (dated by TCRdb to the early 2020s). Regarding the research as a whole: A total of 240 or so trial participants underwent TCR sequencing, of whom around 210 had received two doses of AZD1222 and approximately 26 had received two doses of the MenACWY control vaccine. Trial participants were enrolled into age subgroups of 18-55, 56-69 and 70-plus years, which contained about 150, 27 and 61 TCR-sequenced participants, respectively.

The CDR3 regions of human TCRbeta chains were analyzed by immunosequencing. In the paper's pipeline: TCRs in the repertoires were matched against a reference library of SARS-CoV-2-specific TCRs that had been generated with the MIRA antigen-specificity platform. Breadth was defined as the fraction of unique TCRs that were SARS-CoV-2-associated, and depth was defined as the fraction of total T cells that were SARS-CoV-2-associated. Each spike-specific TCR was assigned to its reactive spike region and to a CD4 or CD8 class using the MIRA data. Log10-transformed breadth and depth values were compared by one-way ANOVA with Sidak's multiple comparisons tests. The immuneACCESS repertoire file appears here via TCRdb, limited to in-frame rearrangements. These files lack a portion of the clones; in checked studies, under half of the deficit traces to unresolved V genes, and the cause of the others is not known. V, J and clone size were drawn from that table, and D and trimming were deduced from the DNA. This sample holds about 180,000 clones; 70% to 90% were observed only once. Roughly a quarter of the sample belongs to the ten largest clones.

As concerns this clone: Which antigen it targets is not known. Within one base of it there is no much larger clone, and no base qualities were kept.

The research as a whole found: Most participants were white British and females outnumbered males, and the authors suggested that clonal diversity may have been underestimated. After two AZD1222 doses, both the breadth and the depth of spike-specific TCRs were significantly higher than at day 0 and than in MenACWY recipients. Only 5 to 7 AZD1222 recipients were SARS-CoV-2 seropositive at baseline, limiting conclusions about previously exposed vaccinees. The vaccine-associated CD4 TCRs covered the entire spike protein, and the dominant responses fell in regions 160-218 and 743-854. Because no day 14 peak-response samples were available, the repertoires could be characterized only after the peak T cell response. The 56-69-year group was small, and its depth increase did not reach significance, likely because of low power. Reportedly, almost half of the unique spike-specific TCRs recognized epitopes lying outside the regions that are mutated in the B.1.351 and B.1.1.7 variants.

The sample's time point label, in plain terms: about 28 days (+/-7) after the second vaccine dose. AZD1222 recipients given second doses at about 4 weeks or at about 12 weeks were pooled, since spike-specific TCR depth and breadth were not found to differ between the two schedules. Vaccinee samples came from UK trials COV001 and COV002, including a single-blind randomized controlled phase 2/3 trial of AZD1222 (ChAdOx1 nCoV-19) in healthy adults. For TCRbeta chain sequencing, PBMC samples were collected from trial participants at day 0 and at day 28 after the second dose. In the germline V gene, CDR1 corresponds to MNHEY and CDR2 to SVGAGI. For this chain, trimming is 3 bases at the V end and 4 bases at the J end, and the number of junction bases without a gene match is 8. CDR3 length: 15 amino acids, cysteine to phenylalanine. CDR3 DNA only is kept here, 45 bases in frame from base 1.

The material sequenced was peripheral blood, taken 28 days after the second AZD1222 dose. In this chain, TRBV6-5 is recombined with TRBJ2-5, and 7 bases in between align with TRBD2. The receptor was derived from an adult who received the AZD1222 COVID-19 vaccine. The sequenced DNA is TGTGCCAGCAGTTATGCGGGAGTTTTAAGAGAGACCCAGTACTTC. It specifies CASSYAGVLRETQYF.